The present T cell receptor beta chain was sequenced within a study of cytomegalovirus exposure and HLA in healthy donors. Germline V gives CDR1 LNHDA, CDR2 SQIVND (reference sequence). The CDR3 consists of 15 residues. V lost 8 bases, J lost 3 bases, and 11 bases stayed unmatched. Primers for the PCR totalled 60 Vbeta and 13 Jbeta. Libraries were prepared by immunoSEQ multiplex PCR; TCRdb keeps only in-frame clonotypes and omits some of them. The table includes 60,000 to 70,000 clones, 68% detected once. Findings and limits, study-wide: It was 150 to 200 TCR beta chains that were listed as cytomegalovirus-associated.

To note about this clone: The antigen is undetermined.

The specimen was PBMCs. This sequence originates from a man between 40 and 49 years old in good health and CMV-seropositive. V and J are TRBV19 and TRBJ2-7; 9 nucleotides match TRBD1. The CDR3 DNA follows: TGTGCCAGTTCTGGCCCGGGACAGGGTAGCTACGAGCAGTACTTC. Its translation: CASSGPGQGSYEQYF.